A selection of T cell receptor beta chains follows, all from one sample in a study of cytomegalovirus exposure and HLA in healthy donors. Using immunoSEQ multiplex PCR, the repertoire was profiled, and TCRdb retains in-frame clones only, with some absent. In the table there are about 150,000 clones, about 83% of which are singletons. The material sequenced was PBMCs. These TCRs come from a woman between 40 and 50 years old in good health and CMV-seronegative. Each CDR3 is given with its conserved first and last residue. A D gene is named only where the DNA matches it firmly. A clone size is listed for some rows: how often the clone was seen (once, few, many), or a class if it is expanded.

d_gene: .
v_gene: TRBV5-1
j_gene: TRBJ1-1
abundance: .
CDR3nt: TGCGCCAGCACGAGGGAAGCGGTGAACACTGAAGCTTTCTTT
CDR3aa: CASTREAVNTEAFF

d_gene: .
v_gene: TRBV6-1
j_gene: TRBJ2-7
abundance: once
CDR3nt: TGTGCCAGCAGTGAGCTTAACAGGATCTACGAGCAGTACTTC
CDR3aa: CASSELNRIYEQYF

d_gene: .
v_gene: TRBV7-9
j_gene: TRBJ1-2
abundance: .
CDR3nt: TGTGCCAGCAGCTCAGTGGGGGGGAGGAATGGCTACACCTTC
CDR3aa: CASSSVGGRNGYTF

d_gene: .
v_gene: TRBV10-2
j_gene: TRBJ2-2
abundance: .
CDR3nt: TGCGCCAGCAGTTTTCTTGGGGAGCTGTTTTTT
CDR3aa: CASSFLGELFF

d_gene: TRBD1
v_gene: TRBV10-3
j_gene: TRBJ2-7
abundance: .
CDR3nt: TGTGCCATCACCAAGGACAGGGAGGATGAGCAGTACTTC
CDR3aa: CAITKDREDEQYF

d_gene: TRBD1
v_gene: TRBV4-1
j_gene: TRBJ1-2
abundance: .
CDR3nt: TGCGCCAGCAGCCAGCCTACAGGGGCACGGAACTATGGCTACACCTTC
CDR3aa: CASSQPTGARNYGYTF

d_gene: .
v_gene: TRBV25-1
j_gene: TRBJ1-1
abundance: once
CDR3nt: TGTGCCAGCAGACCGGAGAGGAGGAACACTGAAGCTTTCTTT
CDR3aa: CASRPERRNTEAFF

d_gene: .
v_gene: TRBV6-5
j_gene: TRBJ2-1
abundance: .
CDR3nt: TGTGCCAGCAGTTACTCACGACGGAGGGGGTTCTTC
CDR3aa: CASSYSRRRGFF

d_gene: TRBD1
v_gene: TRBV7-9
j_gene: TRBJ2-7
abundance: .
CDR3nt: TGTGCCAGCAGCCTACAGGGGGAATCCTACGAGGAGCAGTACTTC
CDR3aa: CASSLQGESYEEQYF

d_gene: .
v_gene: TRBV2
j_gene: TRBJ2-7
abundance: .
CDR3nt: TGTGCCAGCAGTGAAGGTGGGCTCAGTAATTTCGACCACGAGCAGTACTTC
CDR3aa: CASSEGGLSNFDHEQYF

d_gene: TRBD2
v_gene: TRBV7-8
j_gene: TRBJ2-1
abundance: .
CDR3nt: TGTGCCAGCAGCTTAAAAGCGACAACGGGAGGGCATAATGAGCAGTTCTTC
CDR3aa: CASSLKATTGGHNEQFF

d_gene: .
v_gene: TRBV19
j_gene: TRBJ2-3
abundance: .
CDR3nt: TGTGCCAGTAGTATAGTGCGGGACAGCCTACGCACAGATACGCAGTATTTT
CDR3aa: CASSIVRDSLRTDTQYF

d_gene: TRBD2
v_gene: TRBV6-4
j_gene: TRBJ2-1
abundance: .
CDR3nt: TGTGCCAGCAGTGAAACTAGCGGGGGCCCCTACAATGAGCAGTTCTTC
CDR3aa: CASSETSGGPYNEQFF

d_gene: .
v_gene: TRBV29-1
j_gene: TRBJ2-5
abundance: .
CDR3nt: TGCAGCGTTGGACCTAGAAATACAGAGACCCAGTACTTC
CDR3aa: CSVGPRNTETQYF

d_gene: .
v_gene: TRBV27
j_gene: TRBJ2-1
abundance: .
CDR3nt: TGTGCCAGCAGTTTATTGGGCAGCGGCAGCTCCTACAATGAGCAGTTCTTC
CDR3aa: CASSLLGSGSSYNEQFF

d_gene: TRBD2
v_gene: TRBV2
j_gene: TRBJ2-1
abundance: .
CDR3nt: TGTGCCACCGTGCGACTAGCGGGGGCCCGGTCTAGTGAGCAGTTCTTC
CDR3aa: CATVRLAGARSSEQFF

d_gene: .
v_gene: TRBV5-6
j_gene: TRBJ1-5
abundance: .
CDR3nt: TGTGCCAGCAGCTTGACAGGACCTAGCAATCAGCCCCAGCATTTT
CDR3aa: CASSLTGPSNQPQHF

d_gene: .
v_gene: TRBV2
j_gene: TRBJ2-3
abundance: .
CDR3nt: TGTGCCAGCAGTGGGAGGGGTGGCACAGATACGCAGTATTTT
CDR3aa: CASSGRGGTDTQYF

d_gene: TRBD2
v_gene: TRBV30
j_gene: TRBJ2-5
abundance: few
CDR3nt: TGTGCCTGGAGTTTAGCGGGACAAGAGACCCAGTACTTC
CDR3aa: CAWSLAGQETQYF

d_gene: TRBD1
v_gene: TRBV7-9
j_gene: TRBJ2-1
abundance: .
CDR3nt: TGTGCCAGCAGCTTACGTCCGACAGGGGGCTTCTACAATGAGCAGTTCTTC
CDR3aa: CASSLRPTGGFYNEQFF

d_gene: .
v_gene: TRBV7-8
j_gene: TRBJ1-4
abundance: .
CDR3nt: TGTGCCAGCAGCTTAGGCAGTCGGAGTAATGAAAAACTGTTTTTT
CDR3aa: CASSLGSRSNEKLFF

d_gene: .
v_gene: TRBV5-1
j_gene: TRBJ1-1
abundance: .
CDR3nt: TGCGCCAGCAGCCCCCACACTATGAACACTGAAGCTTTCTTT
CDR3aa: CASSPHTMNTEAFF

d_gene: TRBD1
v_gene: TRBV5-8
j_gene: TRBJ1-1
abundance: .
CDR3nt: TGTGCCAGCAGCTTATCAGGGGGCGAAGCTTTCTTT
CDR3aa: CASSLSGGEAFF

d_gene: TRBD1
v_gene: TRBV7-9
j_gene: TRBJ1-5
abundance: .
CDR3nt: TGTGCCAGCAGCTTCGGACAGGGGAATCAGCCCCAGCATTTT
CDR3aa: CASSFGQGNQPQHF

d_gene: TRBD1
v_gene: TRBV6-1
j_gene: TRBJ1-4
abundance: .
CDR3nt: TGTGCCAGCAGTGGGGGACAGGGAAACGAAAAACTGTTTTTT
CDR3aa: CASSGGQGNEKLFF

d_gene: TRBD1
v_gene: TRBV7-2
j_gene: TRBJ2-6
abundance: .
CDR3nt: TGTGCCAGCAGCCGGCGCGGGACAGGGTTGGCCAACGTCCTGACTTTC
CDR3aa: CASSRRGTGLANVLTF

d_gene: .
v_gene: TRBV28
j_gene: TRBJ1-2
abundance: .
CDR3nt: TGTGCCAGCAGTACCCTCCCGACGGAGATCTATGGCTACACCTTC
CDR3aa: CASSTLPTEIYGYTF

d_gene: .
v_gene: TRBV1
j_gene: TRBJ2-7
abundance: few
CDR3nt: TGCACCAGCAGCCGCCGACTAGCGGGGCTCTACGAGCAGTACTTC
CDR3aa: CTSSRRLAGLYEQYF

d_gene: TRBD2
v_gene: TRBV5-1
j_gene: TRBJ2-7
abundance: .
CDR3nt: TGCGCCAGCAGCTTGGCCCCGAGCGGGGGCCCCACCTACGAGCAGTACTTC
CDR3aa: CASSLAPSGGPTYEQYF

d_gene: TRBD2
v_gene: TRBV10-1
j_gene: TRBJ2-7
abundance: .
CDR3nt: TGCGCCAGCTCGGCGGGGGTCCCCTACGAGCAGTACTTC
CDR3aa: CASSAGVPYEQYF

d_gene: .
v_gene: TRBV21-1
j_gene: TRBJ2-7
abundance: .
CDR3nt: TGTGCCAGCAGCAAGATAACCGGGACAGGGAATAGCTCCTACGAGCAGTACTTC
CDR3aa: CASSKITGTGNSSYEQYF